These 22 T cell receptor beta chains originate from one sample sequenced in a study of blood T cells in healthy people across ages. Through a sample-barcoded 5' primer and a J-beta primer mix, a second PCR was run for about 6 to 11 cycles. TCRdb analysed the 5' RACE reads with MiXCR anew, one entry per CDR3 protein. The table lists hundreds of thousands of distinct CDR3 sequences, about 43% of them singletons. Sample: blood. The source of these receptors is a man older than 75 in good health.

V usage is TRBV20-1 and J usage is TRBJ2-7, with 15 bases that match TRBD2. This CDR3 is built from 16 residues. The V gene's germline CDR1 is DFQATT and CDR2 SNEGSKA (reference sequence). Trimming at V came to 0 bases and at J to 7 bases, leaving 7 bases not matched to a gene. This CDR3 reads CSARDPGLAGGPEQYF. CDR3 nucleotides: TGCAGTGCTAGAGACCCCGGACTAGCGGGAGGGCCAGAGCAGTACTTC.

Points on this clonotype: Given a much more abundant clone one base away, this may be a read error. V gene TRBV20-1 combines with J gene TRBJ2-7; 11 nucleotides line up with TRBD1. From germline, CDR1 is DFQATT and CDR2 SNEGSKA (reference sequence). The CDR3 is 14 residues long. Trimming took 5 bases from V and 6 from J; bases not matched to a gene: 9. The CDR3 protein is CSAGLGTGGSEQYF. CDR3 DNA: TGCAGTGCTGGGCTCGGGACAGGGGGTAGCGAGCAGTACTTC.

This clonotype has just one count. Its ends do not fully match the called genes, so a read error is possible. In DNA, the CDR3 is TGCGGACGCCCCCAGGGTAACTATGGCTACACCTTC. Translating gives CGRPQGNYGYTF. This sequence joins TRBV27 and TRBJ1-2; possibly TRBD1 for D (5 bases). The CDR3 is made up of 12 amino acids. Germline CDR1 MNHEY, CDR2 SMNVEV (reference sequence).

V is TRBV2 and J is TRBJ2-1; D may be TRBD1 (6 bases). Looked up from germline, CDR1 is SNHLY and CDR2 is FYNNEI. The CDR3 is made up of 14 amino acids. The V gene lost 2 bases and the J gene lost 5 bases, with 10 bases spanning the gap. CDR3 bases: TGTGCCAGCAGTGAACGGACAGCGGACAATGAGCAGTTCTTC. It specifies CASSERTADNEQFF.

This clonotype was detected a few times. The V and J genes are TRBV4-3 and TRBJ2-4; possibly TRBD2 for D (5 bases). Germline V gives CDR1 LGHNA, CDR2 YSLEER. The CDR3 loop spans 16 amino acids. Trimming shortened V by 0 bases and J by 0 bases, and 9 bases separated the two germline ends. CDR3 amino acids: CASSQDVEGAKNIQYF. The CDR3 nucleotides are TGCGCCAGCAGCCAAGATGTCGAGGGAGCCAAAAACATTCAGTACTTC.

Note on this clonotype: This may stem from a read error, because a much larger clone lies one nucleotide away. The chain employs TRBV29-1 and TRBJ1-4, with D unclear. The germline CDR1 and CDR2 sequences are SQVTM and ANQGSEA. The CDR3 covers 15 residues. DNA for the CDR3: TGCAGCGTTGAAGATCCCCACGCAACTAATGAAAGACTGTTTTTT. Amino acid sequence: CSVEDPHATNERLFF.

The table lists this clonotype with a few counts. The chain uses TRBV29-1 and TRBJ2-5, with 11 bases matching TRBD2. This CDR3 is built from 15 residues. Looked up from germline, CDR1 is SQVTM and CDR2 is ANQGSEA. With 6 bases clipped from V and 2 bases from J, the junction kept 8 bases outside the gene matches. CDR3 residues: CSVGRLAGTQETQYF. CDR3 nucleotide sequence: TGCAGCGTCGGGAGACTAGCGGGGACACAAGAGACCCAGTACTTC.

Of note for this clonotype: Given a much more abundant clone one base away, this may be a read error. CDR3 protein: CSAREARPQPQHF. CDR3 sequence (DNA): TGCAGTGCTAGAGAAGCCCGCCCCCAGCCCCAGCATTTT. The V call is TRBV20-1, the J call TRBJ1-5, with D unclear. The CDR3 is 13 residues long. V was shortened by 0 bases and J by 7 bases, with 10 bases between the two germline ends. Germline V gene data show CDR1 as DFQATT and CDR2 as SNEGSKA (reference sequence).

Worth noting for this clonotype: A much larger clone lies one base from this, so it may be a read error. CDR3 nucleotides: TGTGCCAGCAGCTTATTAGTCGATGAGCAGTACTTC. This sequence encodes CASSLLVDEQYF. The chain joins TRBV7-2 to TRBJ2-5, with D hard to call. This CDR3 has 12 amino acids. Trimming took off 2 bases at V and 11 bases at J, with 12 bases between the two ends. Germline V CDR1 and CDR2: SGHTA, FQGNSA.

In regard to this clonotype: This may stem from a read error, because a much larger clone lies one nucleotide away. This chain uses TRBV7-2 with TRBJ2-3; 8 bases are shared with TRBD2. The CDR3 is made up of 16 amino acids. With 5 bases clipped from V and 1 base from J, the junction kept 8 bases outside the gene matches. Germline CDR1 is SGHTA and CDR2 is FQGNSA. DNA of the CDR3: TGTGCCAGCAGCCCGGGACTAGGTGGGGGCACAGATACGCAGTATTTT. Encoded protein: CASSPGLGGGTDTQYF. The full variable domain, in which reference TRBV7-2 and TRBJ2-3 provide the parts outside the CDR3, is GAGVSQSPSNKVTEKGKDVELRCDPISGHTALYWYRQSLGQGLEFLIYFQGNSAPDKSGLPSDRFSAERTGGSVSTLTIQRTQQEDSAVYLCASSPGLGGGTDTQYFGPGTRLTVL.

This clonotype was counted between two and nine times. V and J are TRBV12-3 or TRBV12-4 and TRBJ2-3; weak D call: TRBD2 (5 bases). V was trimmed by 1 base and J by 4 bases, leaving 9 bases between them. The CDR3 runs to 14 residues. The CDR3 nucleotides are TGTGCCAGCAGTTTAGGCGGGCCCCCAGATACGCAGTATTTT. The encoded protein is CASSLGGPPDTQYF.

The CDR3 protein is CASSRGQGSEAFF. For the CDR3, the DNA is TGCGCCAGCAGCAGAGGACAGGGGTCTGAAGCTTTCTTT. The J gene is TRBJ1-1, the V gene TRBV10-2; the match to TRBD1 covers 9 bases. Germline V lookup: CDR1 WSHSY, CDR2 SAAADI. Trimming removed 6 bases from V and 6 bases from J; junction bases left unmatched: 5. This CDR3 region has 13 residues.

V is TRBV5-1 and J is TRBJ2-2, with D perhaps matching TRBD1 or TRBD2 (5 bases each). This CDR3 has 18 amino acids. V shed 4 bases and J shed 0 bases, with 19 bases lying between them. CDR1 is SGHRS, CDR2 YFSETQ, per germline. The DNA for the CDR3 is TGCGCCAGCAGCCGAGGGACCGGTGTCACCGCGAACACCGGGGAGCTGTTTTTT. It encodes CASSRGTGVTANTGELFF.

This clonotype was recorded a few times. The chain employs TRBV28 and TRBJ2-5, with 10 bases fitting TRBD2. V gave up 3 bases and J gave up 0 bases; unmatched junction bases: 7. The CDR3 is 17 residues long. Germline CDR1 reads MDHEN; CDR2 reads SYDVKM. The CDR3 protein is CASSFSLAGTYQETQYF. CDR3 bases: TGTGCCAGCAGTTTCTCACTAGCGGGGACGTACCAAGAGACCCAGTACTTC. The full variable domain, its missing parts supplied by reference TRBV28 and TRBJ2-5, is DVKVTQSSRYLVKRTGEKVFLECVQDMDHENMFWYRQDPGLGLRLIYFSYDVKMKEKGDIPEGYSVSREKKERFSLILESASTNQTSMYLCASSFSLAGTYQETQYFGPGTRLLVL.

The chain combines TRBV27 with TRBJ1-4, with D perhaps TRBD1 (5 bases). From germline, CDR1 is MNHEY and CDR2 SMNVEV (reference sequence). The CDR3 length is 13 residues. V was cut by 4 bases and J by 4 bases, with 7 bases left in between. CDR3 nucleotides: TGTGCCAGCAGTTACAGGCATAATGAAAAACTGTTTTTT. It is translated as CASSYRHNEKLFF.

In its sample, this clonotype was seen many times. This rearrangement joins TRBV6-2 or TRBV6-3 to TRBJ2-2; possibly TRBD2 for D (6 bases). The CDR3 has 16 residues. V was cut by 2 bases and J by 5 bases, with 15 bases left in between. The V gene's germline CDR1 is MNHEY and CDR2 SVGEGT. The DNA for the CDR3 is TGTGCCAGCAGTTACGTTCTACCGCGGGATACCGGGGAGCTGTTTTTT. It codes for CASSYVLPRDTGELFF.

The V gene is TRBV2, the J gene TRBJ2-3; weak D call: TRBD1 (6 bases). V dropped 1 base and J dropped 2 bases, with 10 bases sitting between them. The CDR3 consists of 15 residues. CDR1 is SNHLY, CDR2 FYNNEI, per germline. CDR3 bases: TGTGCCAGCAGTGAAGAAACAGGGCCCACAGATACGCAGTATTTT. Encoded protein: CASSEETGPTDTQYF. The full variable domain, completed using reference TRBV2 and TRBJ2-3, is EPEVTQTPSHQVTQMGQEVILRCVPISNHLYFYWYRQILGQKVEFLVSFYNNEISEKSEIFDDQFSVERPDGSNFTLKIRSTKLEDSAMYFCASSEETGPTDTQYFGPGTRLTVL.

A note on this clonotype: This may arise from a read error, as a much more abundant clone is one base away. The rearrangement uses TRBV4-3 and TRBJ2-5; 7 bases match TRBD1. Trimming removed 4 bases from V and 5 bases from J; junction bases left unmatched: 10. The CDR3 is 15 residues long. Germline CDR1 reads LGHNA; CDR2 reads YSLEER. CDR3 coding DNA: TGCGCCAGCAGCCTAACAGGGGCAAAGATGGAGACCCAGTACTTC. This translates into CASSLTGAKMETQYF.

The gene calls are TRBV27 and TRBJ1-2; D unresolved. The CDR3 loop spans 17 amino acids. Germline V gene lookup returns CDR1 MNHEY and CDR2 SMNVEV (reference sequence). V gave up 4 bases and J gave up 8 bases, with 26 bases separating them. CDR3 in DNA: TGTGCCAGCAGTTCCTCACGCCTAACAGCGGGTGCGGGGGGCTACACCTTC. It encodes CASSSSRLTAGAGGYTF.

The chain links TRBV7-2 to TRBJ2-5; D gene ambiguous. The germline V gene encodes CDR1 SGHTA and CDR2 FQGNSA. This CDR3 has 15 amino acids. V was trimmed by 2 bases and J by 1 base, leaving 11 bases between them. This CDR3 is CASSLNGRSQETQYF. The DNA of the CDR3 is TGTGCCAGCAGCTTAAATGGCAGATCCCAAGAGACCCAGTACTTC.

Concerning this clonotype: This may be a read error: a much more frequent sequence differs by one nucleotide. This chain connects TRBV11-2 to TRBJ2-7; weak D call: TRBD1 (5 bases). CDR3 length equals 15 residues. Germline CDR1 and CDR2: SGHAT and FQNNGV. Between the trimmed V and J ends, which lost 2 bases and 5 bases, there was a span of 16 bases. The CDR3 region has the DNA TGTGCCAGCAGCTTATTGTACGACAGTACCGACGAGCAGTACTTC. This codes for CASSLLYDSTDEQYF.

The rearrangement uses TRBV20-1 and TRBJ2-7, with a tentative D call TRBD2 (5 bases). The CDR3 sequence is 14 residues long. Trimming stripped 2 bases from V and 2 bases from J, with 13 bases between. CDR1 and CDR2 from the germline V gene are DFQATT and SNEGSKA (reference sequence). CDR3 sequence: CSARSSGRTYEQYF. As DNA, the CDR3 is TGCAGTGCTAGATCCAGCGGCAGAACCTACGAGCAGTACTTC.